This TCR beta chain appears in the sequencing data of a study of OX40 agonist ivuxolimab in advanced cancers. Study-level background: Age averaged 60 years (range about 20 to 80), and less than 85% were male. Study-wide findings and caveats: Clones of CD4+ and CD8+ blood T cells grew by week 6 at doses of 0.1 to 3.0 mg/kg. Still undetermined is the antigen specificity of the expanded peripheral T cells.

TCRdb keeps only in-frame clones here, not all; method: immunoSEQ multiplex PCR. In the table there are about 19,000 clones, around two thirds of which are singletons. CDR3 size: 14 residues. With 9 bases clipped from V and 3 bases from J, the junction kept 4 bases outside the gene matches. In germline, CDR1 is LNHDA, CDR2 SQIVND (reference sequence). If patients had autoimmune disease history or systemic immunosuppression, they were excluded. As for this clone: Its antigen is not known.

The chain couples TRBV19 to TRBJ2-2; 10 nucleotides agree with TRBD1. This TCR derives from an adult with an advanced solid tumor such as melanoma, head and neck, liver or kidney cancer. The sequenced sample was CD4+ or CD8+ T cells sorted from blood, obtained in a trial of the OX40 agonist ivuxolimab. CDR3 sequence (DNA): TGTGCCAGCACGACAGGGGGCTACACCGGGGAGCTGTTTTTT. Amino acid sequence: CASTTGGYTGELFF.